This T cell receptor (beta chain) was retrieved from a study of low-dose radiotherapy and immunotherapy resistance in tumors. Overall study context: Per fraction, Cohort 1 was given 0.5 Gy every 2 weeks, for a total of 6.5 Gy.

For amplifying TCRs, the PCR ran for 20 to 25 cycles with Phusion, which was used together with a constant-region primer and the adapter on the V primers. Using its own MiXCR run on the reads, TCRdb lists one record per CDR3 protein. The sample includes over 50,000 distinct CDR3 sequences, approximately 31% of them seen just once. Time point noted: after trial treatment. Treatment described: LDRT plus nivolumab, ipilimumab, low-dose cyclophosphamide and aspirin (RACIN trial). After removal of 0 bases from V and 6 bases from J, the junction contained 19 bases not matched to a gene. Germline V CDR1 and CDR2: SGHRS, YFSETQ. The CDR3 is 21 residues long.

The TCR was taken from a male donor with rectosigmoid adenocarcinoma. The input for sequencing was PBMCs, taken after low-dose radiotherapy plus immunotherapy. The chain employs TRBV5-1 and TRBJ1-6, with 9 bases fitting TRBD1. The CDR3 spells CASSLDPVKGQGSHINSPLHF. In nucleotides, the CDR3 is TGCGCCAGCAGCTTGGACCCCGTCAAGGGACAGGGCTCTCACATTAATTCACCCCTCCACTTT.